The 19 T cell receptor beta chains below all came from one sample that was sequenced in a study of a mutant IDH1 vaccine in newly diagnosed glioma. The assay was immunoSEQ multiplex PCR, and TCRdb's table has in-frame clones only and misses some. The sample shows around 57,000 clones, around nine tenths of them seen only once. Sample time point: week 11, during vaccination. Each dose of the vaccine consisted of 300 ug of mutant IDH1 20-mer peptide, with topical imiquimod. Antigens of these TCRs are unknown. The sequenced sample was PBMCs, obtained from a glioma patient whose treatment included an IDH1 peptide vaccine. The receptors derive from a man aged 40-49 years with glioma.

This clone was seen a single time. V is TRBV6-5 and J is TRBJ2-7, with 8 bases matching TRBD1. V trimming: 6 bases; J trimming: 2 bases; junction bases outside the gene matches: 9. Per germline, CDR1 MNHEY and CDR2 SVGAGI. The CDR3 runs to 15 residues. CDR3 nucleotide sequence: TGTGCCAGCAGCCCGGTCAAGGACAGGGCCTACGAGCAGTACTTC. This gives the protein CASSPVKDRAYEQYF.

The chain employs TRBV2 and TRBJ1-4; D is uncertain. Germline V lookup: CDR1 SNHLY, CDR2 FYNNEI. This CDR3 is built from 16 residues. The V and J ends lost 8 bases and 4 bases respectively, with 20 bases between them. CDR3 DNA: TGTGCCAGCCTTGCTATGGACGGAGTAGGTAATGAAAAACTGTTTTTT. This sequence encodes CASLAMDGVGNEKLFF.

V is TRBV5-4 and J is TRBJ2-5, with 8 nucleotides matching TRBD1. The V gene's germline CDR1 is SGHNT and CDR2 YYREEE (reference sequence). The V gene end was trimmed by 5 bases and the J gene end by 5 bases; junction bases not matched to a gene: 8. The CDR3 totals 14 residues. The CDR3 DNA follows: TGTGCCAGCAGAAGCGACAGGGGTGAGGAGACCCAGTACTTC. It yields the protein CASRSDRGEETQYF.

The count of this clone is one. The chain recombines TRBV7-2 with TRBJ2-2, with D uncertain. This CDR3 has 15 residues. Trimming took off 1 base at V and 5 bases at J, with 11 bases between the two ends. The V gene's germline CDR1 is SGHTA and CDR2 FQGNSA. The CDR3 DNA reads TGTGCCAGCAGCTTAGTTGGAGAGAAAACCGGGGAGCTGTTTTTT. Translated: CASSLVGEKTGELFF.

V usage is TRBV5-6 and J usage is TRBJ2-3; D remains unclear. CDR1 and CDR2 (germline): SGHDT, YYEEEE. CDR3 size: 15 residues. The ends were cut back, 0 bases at V and 0 bases at J, with 8 bases in the middle. CDR3 region: CASSLVTRSTDTQYF. CDR3 DNA sequence: TGTGCCAGCAGCTTGGTAACTCGGAGCACAGATACGCAGTATTTT.

The CDR3 loop is CASSTVAEGNNEQFF. In nucleotides, the CDR3 is TGTGCCAGTAGTACGGTAGCGGAGGGGAACAATGAGCAGTTCTTC. This chain links TRBV19 with TRBJ2-1; possible D gene TRBD2, 6 bases. This CDR3 contains 15 residues. V was clipped by 4 bases and J by 5 bases, with 15 bases between them. Germline V gives CDR1 LNHDA, CDR2 SQIVND (reference sequence).

This clone was observed a few times. The V call is TRBV6-4, the J call TRBJ2-1; a possible D gene is TRBD2 (6 bases). Germline CDR1 and CDR2: MRHNA and SNTAGT. The CDR3 totals 15 residues. V was clipped by 0 bases and J by 7 bases, with 13 bases between them. The CDR3 here is CASSDSSGGINEQFF. The CDR3 bases are TGTGCCAGCAGTGACTCGAGCGGCGGGATAAATGAGCAGTTCTTC.

The chain is built from TRBV2 and TRBJ2-7; unclear D gene. CDR1 is SNHLY and CDR2 is FYNNEI in the germline V gene. Trimming took off 5 bases at V and 0 bases at J, with 11 bases between the two ends. This CDR3 region has 14 residues. The CDR3 bases are TGTGCCAGCAGTCAGACATCATACTCCTACGAGCAGTACTTC. Translating it yields CASSQTSYSYEQYF.

The chain employs TRBV29-1 and TRBJ2-4; no reliable D call. With 3 bases removed from V and 0 bases from J, the gap between germline ends came to 6 bases. Germline values: CDR1 SQVTM, CDR2 ANQGSEA. The CDR3 runs 13 residues. The CDR3 coding sequence is TGCAGCGTTGATGGCGCAGCCAAAAACATTCAGTACTTC. Translated, it gives CSVDGAAKNIQYF. Together with reference TRBV29-1 and TRBJ2-4, the CDR3 gives the full variable domain: SAVISQKPSRDICQRGTSLTIQCQVDSQVTMMFWYRQQPGQSLTLIATANQGSEATYESGFVIDKFPISRPNLTFSTLTVSNMSPEDSSIYLCSVDGAAKNIQYFGAGTRLSVL.

This rearrangement joins TRBV5-5 to TRBJ2-7; D tentatively reads TRBD1 or TRBD2 (5 bases each). CDR3 length: 14 amino acids. Germline V CDR1 and CDR2: SGHKS, YYEKEE (reference sequence). Trimming shortened V by 4 bases and J by 2 bases, and 13 bases separated the two germline ends. The CDR3 DNA reads TGTGCCAGCAGCGCGAGGGACGGTACCTACGAGCAGTACTTC. It codes for CASSARDGTYEQYF. The full variable domain, its missing parts supplied by reference TRBV5-5 and TRBJ2-7, is DAGVTQSPTHLIKTRGQQVTLRCSPISGHKSVSWYQQVLGQGPQFIFQYYEKEERGRGNFPDRFSARQFPNYSSELNVNALLLGDSALYLCASSARDGTYEQYFGPGTRLTVT.

This chain joins TRBV27 and TRBJ2-7; D is unresolved. This CDR3 region has 14 residues. Trimming pared 6 bases from V and 5 bases from J, leaving 17 bases between. Germline assignment: CDR1 MNHEY and CDR2 SMNVEV (reference sequence). The CDR3 is CASRTQHHGHEQYF. CDR3 nucleotides: TGTGCCAGCAGAACACAGCATCACGGGCACGAGCAGTACTTC.

CDR3: CASSQSSVAVAKNIQYF. The CDR3 DNA follows: TGCGCCAGCAGTCAATCCTCCGTGGCGGTCGCCAAAAACATTCAGTACTTC. The V call is TRBV23-1, the J call TRBJ2-4; D is undetermined. TRBV23-1 is an ORF, with its function uncertain. V was clipped by 0 bases and J by 1 base, with 13 bases between them. The CDR3 runs to 17 residues.

The chain recombines TRBV6-1 with TRBJ1-4, with 7 nucleotides matching TRBD1. CDR3 length: 17 amino acids. CDR1 is MNHNS and CDR2 is SASEGT in the germline V gene. V was pared by 0 bases and J by 1 base, with 5 bases of the junction left unmatched. The CDR3 region is CASSEAPGGLTNEKLFF. In nucleotides, the CDR3 is TGTGCCAGCAGTGAAGCGCCAGGGGGATTAACTAATGAAAAACTGTTTTTT.

The chain has TRBV5-1 and TRBJ2-1; tentatively, D is TRBD1 (6 bases). Germline values: CDR1 SGHRS, CDR2 YFSETQ. V was shortened by 1 base and J by 0 bases, with 14 bases between the two germline ends. CDR3 length equals 17 residues. This CDR3 reads CASSLRTARSSYNEQFF. CDR3 in DNA: TGCGCCAGCAGCTTGAGGACAGCTAGGAGCTCCTACAATGAGCAGTTCTTC.

The chain is built from TRBV5-1 and TRBJ2-1, with 9 positions matching TRBD2. V shed 3 bases, J shed 6 bases, and the junction held 31 bases outside the gene matches. CDR3 length equals 23 residues. Germline CDR1 and CDR2: SGHRS and YFSETQ. CDR3: CASSSRGGITGTSTPRAINEQFF. The CDR3 DNA reads TGCGCCAGCAGCTCCAGGGGGGGAATCACCGGGACTAGCACCCCTAGGGCAATCAATGAGCAGTTCTTC.

The chain is built from TRBV5-4 and TRBJ1-2, with D possibly being TRBD1 (6 bases). This CDR3 region has 14 residues. V lost 4 bases and J 4 bases, leaving 14 bases between the germline ends. Germline CDR1 SGHNT, CDR2 YYREEE (reference sequence). CDR3 sequence (DNA): TGTGCCAGCAGCAGCTTACAGGGTGGCTATGGCTACACCTTC. It specifies CASSSLQGGYGYTF.

This chain joins TRBV29-1 and TRBJ1-1; D may be TRBD1 (5 bases). The germline gives CDR1 SQVTM, CDR2 ANQGSEA. There are 12 residues in the CDR3. V was clipped by 7 bases and J by 2 bases, with 11 bases between them. CDR3 coding DNA: TGCAGCGGTGTCAGGGATAACACTGAAGCTTTCTTT. It encodes CSGVRDNTEAFF.

The chain uses TRBV9 and TRBJ2-3; D unresolved. The CDR3 length is 14 residues. Germline CDR1 reads SGDLS; CDR2 reads YYNGEE. The ends were cut back, 2 bases at V and 0 bases at J, with 7 bases in the middle. The CDR3 loop is CASSVVVSTDTQYF. CDR3 nucleotide sequence: TGTGCCAGCAGCGTGGTTGTTAGCACAGATACGCAGTATTTT. Based on the CDR3 plus reference TRBV9 and TRBJ2-3, the full variable domain is DSGVTQTPKHLITATGQRVTLRCSPRSGDLSVYWYQQSLDQGLQFLIQYYNGEERAKGNILERFSAQQFPDLHSELNLSSLELGDSALYFCASSVVVSTDTQYFGPGTRLTVL.

The V gene is TRBV9, the J gene TRBJ1-4, with D uncertain. The germline V gene has CDR1 SGDLS and CDR2 YYNGEE. This CDR3 spans 16 amino acids. Trimming shortened V by 0 bases and J by 4 bases, and 13 bases separated the two germline ends. The CDR3 bases are TGTGCCAGCAGCGTAGCCCCGGACGGACTTAATGAAAAACTGTTTTTT. Translating it yields CASSVAPDGLNEKLFF. The variable domain in full, with the rest retrieved from reference TRBV9 and TRBJ1-4, is DSGVTQTPKHLITATGQRVTLRCSPRSGDLSVYWYQQSLDQGLQFLIQYYNGEERAKGNILERFSAQQFPDLHSELNLSSLELGDSALYFCASSVAPDGLNEKLFFGSGTQLSVL.